This note documents a single TCR beta chain sequence. Its antigen is unidentified. Profiling relied on immunoSEQ multiplex PCR, and the TCRdb table lists in-frame clones only, not all of them. The top ten clones hold less than 2% of a sample with approximately 300,000 clones, 85% to 90% of them seen once. The data belong to a study of Ad26.COV2.S vaccination and SARS-CoV-2 variants. Study background: Donor got 5x10^10 or 1x10^11 viral particles of Ad26.COV2.S.

Documented treatment: 15 to 20 received Ad26.COV2.S at low or high dose, single or two shots; about 5 received placebo; per-sample allocation not given. On day 63 after the first injection, vaccine and placebo recipients gave samples. Regarding the study as a whole: Post-vaccination spike-specific CD8+ and CD4+ T cell responses reportedly had substantial breadth. TCR breadth and depth estimates may have understated total T cell responses.

Sequencing used peripheral blood, obtained in a trial of Ad26.COV2.S vaccine versus placebo. This clonotype was obtained from a person aged 18-65 years who received the Ad26.COV2.S COVID-19 vaccine or a placebo.

CDR3 sequence: CASSSWDRGYNNEQFF. The DNA for the CDR3 is TGTGCCAGCAGCTCTTGGGACAGGGGGTACAACAATGAGCAGTTCTTC. The chain joins TRBV7-6 to TRBJ2-1, with 11 bases matching TRBD1. Trimming cost V 4 bases and J 5 bases; bases outside gene matches: 7. In germline, CDR1 is SGHVS, CDR2 FNYEAQ. The CDR3 loop spans 16 amino acids.